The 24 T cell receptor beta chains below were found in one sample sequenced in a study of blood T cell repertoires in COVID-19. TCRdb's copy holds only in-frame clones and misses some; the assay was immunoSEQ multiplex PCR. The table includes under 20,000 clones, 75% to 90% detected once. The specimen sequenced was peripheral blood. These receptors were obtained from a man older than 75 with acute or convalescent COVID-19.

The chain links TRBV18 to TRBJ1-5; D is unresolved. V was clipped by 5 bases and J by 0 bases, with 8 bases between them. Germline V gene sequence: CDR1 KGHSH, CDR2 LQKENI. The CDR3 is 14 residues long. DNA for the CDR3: TGTGCCAGCTCAGGCAGTAATAGCAATCAGCCCCAGCATTTT. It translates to CASSGSNSNQPQHF.

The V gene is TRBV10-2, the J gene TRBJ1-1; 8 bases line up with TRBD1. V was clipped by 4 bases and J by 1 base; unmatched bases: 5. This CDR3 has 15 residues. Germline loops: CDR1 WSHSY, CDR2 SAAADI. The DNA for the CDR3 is TGCGCCAGCAGTGGACAGGGGAACACGAACACTGAAGCTTTCTTT. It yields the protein CASSGQGNTNTEAFF.

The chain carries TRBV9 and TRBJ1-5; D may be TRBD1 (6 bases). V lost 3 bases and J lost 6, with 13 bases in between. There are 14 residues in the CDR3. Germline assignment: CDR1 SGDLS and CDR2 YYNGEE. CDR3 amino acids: CASSERGGAQPQHF. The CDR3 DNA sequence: TGTGCCAGCAGCGAGAGGGGGGGTGCTCAGCCCCAGCATTTT. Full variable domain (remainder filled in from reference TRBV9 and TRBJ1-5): DSGVTQTPKHLITATGQRVTLRCSPRSGDLSVYWYQQSLDQGLQFLIQYYNGEERAKGNILERFSAQQFPDLHSELNLSSLELGDSALYFCASSERGGAQPQHFGDGTRLSIL.

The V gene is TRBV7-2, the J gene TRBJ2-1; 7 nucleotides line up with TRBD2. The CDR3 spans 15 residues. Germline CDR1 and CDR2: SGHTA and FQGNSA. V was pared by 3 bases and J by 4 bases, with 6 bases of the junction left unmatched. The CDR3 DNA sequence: TGTGCCAGCAGCTTCGGGGGGTACCTTTACAATGAGCAGTTCTTC. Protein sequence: CASSFGGYLYNEQFF.

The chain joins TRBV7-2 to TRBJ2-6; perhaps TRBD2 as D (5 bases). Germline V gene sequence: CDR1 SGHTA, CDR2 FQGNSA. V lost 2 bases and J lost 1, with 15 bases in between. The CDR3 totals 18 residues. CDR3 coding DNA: TGTGCCAGCAGCTTAATAGCCCTAGCCTCTTCTGGGGCCAACGTCCTGACTTTC. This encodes CASSLIALASSGANVLTF. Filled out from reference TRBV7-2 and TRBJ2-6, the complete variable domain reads GAGVSQSPSNKVTEKGKDVELRCDPISGHTALYWYRQSLGQGLEFLIYFQGNSAPDKSGLPSDRFSAERTGGSVSTLTIQRTQQEDSAVYLCASSLIALASSGANVLTFGAGSRLTVL.

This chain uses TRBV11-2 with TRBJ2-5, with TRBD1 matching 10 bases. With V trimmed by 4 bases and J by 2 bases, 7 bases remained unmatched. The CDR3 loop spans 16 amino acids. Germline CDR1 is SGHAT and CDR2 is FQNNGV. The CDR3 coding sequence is TGTGCCAGCAGCTACCGACAGGGGGCTGCGCAAGAGACCCAGTACTTC. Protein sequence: CASSYRQGAAQETQYF. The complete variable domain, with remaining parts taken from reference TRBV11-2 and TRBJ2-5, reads EAGVAQSPRYKIIEKRQSVAFWCNPISGHATLYWYQQILGQGPKLLIQFQNNGVVDDSQLPKDRFSAERLKGVDSTLKIQPAKLEDSAVYLCASSYRQGAAQETQYFGPGTRLLVL.

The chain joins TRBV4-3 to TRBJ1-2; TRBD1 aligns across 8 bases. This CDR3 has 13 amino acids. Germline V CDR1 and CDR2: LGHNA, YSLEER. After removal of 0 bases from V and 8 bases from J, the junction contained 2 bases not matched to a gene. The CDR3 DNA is TGCGCCAGCAGCCAAGATCAGGGGGCGGGCTACACCTTC. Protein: CASSQDQGAGYTF.

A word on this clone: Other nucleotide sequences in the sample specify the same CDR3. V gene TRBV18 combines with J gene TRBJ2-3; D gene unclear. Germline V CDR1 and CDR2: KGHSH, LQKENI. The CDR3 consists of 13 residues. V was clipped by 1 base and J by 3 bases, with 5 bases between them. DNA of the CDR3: TGTGCCAGCTCACCACGAGAAACAGATACGCAGTATTTT. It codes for CASSPRETDTQYF.

The CDR3 bases are TGTGCCAGCAAACTATCGACAGGGGGAAATGAAAAACTGTTTTTT. Translating it yields CASKLSTGGNEKLFF. The chain links TRBV5-6 to TRBJ1-4, with 9 positions matching TRBD1. V trimming: 6 bases; J trimming: 5 bases; junction bases outside the gene matches: 8. CDR1 is SGHDT, CDR2 YYEEEE, per germline. This CDR3 spans 15 amino acids.

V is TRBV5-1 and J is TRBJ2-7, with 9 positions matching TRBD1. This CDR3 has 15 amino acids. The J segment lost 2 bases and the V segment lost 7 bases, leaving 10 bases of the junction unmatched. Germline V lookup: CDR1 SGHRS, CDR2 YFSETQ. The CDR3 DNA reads TGCGCCAGCGCTCCCCCGGGACAGGGTCCCTACGAGCAGTACTTC. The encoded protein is CASAPPGQGPYEQYF. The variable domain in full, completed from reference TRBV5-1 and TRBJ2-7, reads KAGVTQTPRYLIKTRGQQVTLSCSPISGHRSVSWYQQTPGQGLQFLFEYFSETQRNKGNFPGRFSGRQFSNSRSEMNVSTLELGDSALYLCASAPPGQGPYEQYFGPGTRLTVT.

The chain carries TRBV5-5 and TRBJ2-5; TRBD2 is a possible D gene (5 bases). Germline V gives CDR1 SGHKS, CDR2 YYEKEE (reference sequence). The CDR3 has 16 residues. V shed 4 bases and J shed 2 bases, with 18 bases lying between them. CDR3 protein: CASSISPTGSQETQYF. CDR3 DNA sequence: TGTGCCAGCAGCATAAGCCCAACGGGGTCACAAGAGACCCAGTACTTC.

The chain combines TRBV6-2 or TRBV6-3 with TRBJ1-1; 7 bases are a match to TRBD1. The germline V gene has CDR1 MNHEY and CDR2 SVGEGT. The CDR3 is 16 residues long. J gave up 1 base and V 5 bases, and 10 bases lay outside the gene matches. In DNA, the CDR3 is TGTGCCAGCAGTAGCACCGCGACAGGGTGGAACACTGAAGCTTTCTTT. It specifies CASSSTATGWNTEAFF.

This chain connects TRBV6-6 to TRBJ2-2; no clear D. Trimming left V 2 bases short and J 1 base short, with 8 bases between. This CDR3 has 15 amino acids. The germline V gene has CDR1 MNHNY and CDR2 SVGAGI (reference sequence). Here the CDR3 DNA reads TGTGCCAGCAGTTACGCGTTCCAGAACACCGGGGAGCTGTTTTTT. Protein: CASSYAFQNTGELFF.

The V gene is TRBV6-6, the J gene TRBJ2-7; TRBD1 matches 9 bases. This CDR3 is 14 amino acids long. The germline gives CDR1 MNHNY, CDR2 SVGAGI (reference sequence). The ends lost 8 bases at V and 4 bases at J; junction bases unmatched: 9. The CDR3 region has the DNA TGTGCCAGCTATCTCGGGACAGGGAGGTACGAGCAGTACTTC. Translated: CASYLGTGRYEQYF.

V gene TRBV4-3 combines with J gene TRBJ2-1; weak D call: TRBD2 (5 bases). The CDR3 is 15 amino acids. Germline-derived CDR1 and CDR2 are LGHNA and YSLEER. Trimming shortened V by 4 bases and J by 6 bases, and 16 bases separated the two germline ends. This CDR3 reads CASSLHGDSLNEQFF. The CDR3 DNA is TGCGCCAGCAGCCTCCACGGGGATTCTCTCAATGAGCAGTTCTTC.

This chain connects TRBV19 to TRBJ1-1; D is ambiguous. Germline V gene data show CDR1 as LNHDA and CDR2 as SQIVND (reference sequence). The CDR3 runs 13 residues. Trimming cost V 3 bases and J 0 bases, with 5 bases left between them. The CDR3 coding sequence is TGTGCCAGTAGTATCGAGGTGAACACTGAAGCTTTCTTT. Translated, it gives CASSIEVNTEAFF. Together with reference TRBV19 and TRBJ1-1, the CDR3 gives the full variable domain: DGGITQSPKYLFRKEGQNVTLSCEQNLNHDAMYWYRQDPGQGLRLIYYSQIVNDFQKGDIAEGYSVSREKKESFPLTVTSAQKNPTAFYLCASSIEVNTEAFFGQGTRLTVV.

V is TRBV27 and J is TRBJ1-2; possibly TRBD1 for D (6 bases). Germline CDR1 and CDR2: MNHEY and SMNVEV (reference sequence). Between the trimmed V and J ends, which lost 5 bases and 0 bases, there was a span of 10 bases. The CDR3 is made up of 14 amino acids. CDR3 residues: CASSQGTTNYGYTF. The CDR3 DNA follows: TGTGCCAGCAGTCAGGGGACGACTAACTATGGCTACACCTTC.

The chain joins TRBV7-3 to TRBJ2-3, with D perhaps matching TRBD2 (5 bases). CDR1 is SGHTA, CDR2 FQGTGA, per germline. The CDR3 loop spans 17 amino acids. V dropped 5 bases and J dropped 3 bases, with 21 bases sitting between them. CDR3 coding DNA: TGTGCCAGCAGCCCCAGTTTGCTCTCGGGAAGAACAGATACGCAGTATTTT. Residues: CASSPSLLSGRTDTQYF.

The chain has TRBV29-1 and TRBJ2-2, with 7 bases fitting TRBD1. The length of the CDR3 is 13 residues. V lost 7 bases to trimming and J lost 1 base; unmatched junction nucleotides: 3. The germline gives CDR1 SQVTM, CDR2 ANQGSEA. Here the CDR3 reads CSAGTVNTGELFF. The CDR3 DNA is TGCAGCGCCGGGACAGTGAACACCGGGGAGCTGTTTTTT.

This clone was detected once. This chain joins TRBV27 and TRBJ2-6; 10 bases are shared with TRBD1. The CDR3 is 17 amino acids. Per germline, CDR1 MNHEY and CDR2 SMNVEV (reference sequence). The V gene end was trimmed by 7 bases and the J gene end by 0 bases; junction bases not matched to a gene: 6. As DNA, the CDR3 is TGTGCCAGCAAAGACAGGGGGCAGAGCTCTGGGGCCAACGTCCTGACTTTC. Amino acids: CASKDRGQSSGANVLTF.

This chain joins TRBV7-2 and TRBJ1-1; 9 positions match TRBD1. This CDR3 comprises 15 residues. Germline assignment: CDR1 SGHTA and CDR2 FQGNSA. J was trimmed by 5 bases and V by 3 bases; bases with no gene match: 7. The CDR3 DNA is TGTGCCAGCAGCTTTTCGGGACAGGGAGGGACTGAAGCTTTCTTT. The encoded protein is CASSFSGQGGTEAFF.

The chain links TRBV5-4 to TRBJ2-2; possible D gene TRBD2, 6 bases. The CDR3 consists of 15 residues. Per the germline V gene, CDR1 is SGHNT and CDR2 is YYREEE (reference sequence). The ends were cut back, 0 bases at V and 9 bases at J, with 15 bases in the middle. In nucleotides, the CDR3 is TGTGCCAGCAGCTTGGTATGGGGGGACGAAAGGGAGCTGTTTTTT. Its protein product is CASSLVWGDERELFF.

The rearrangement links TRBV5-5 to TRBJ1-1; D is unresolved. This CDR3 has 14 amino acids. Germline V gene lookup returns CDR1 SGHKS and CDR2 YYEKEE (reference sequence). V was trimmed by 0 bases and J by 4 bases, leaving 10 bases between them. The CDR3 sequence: CASSLDGDGTEAFF. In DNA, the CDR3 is TGTGCCAGCAGCTTGGATGGAGACGGCACTGAAGCTTTCTTT.

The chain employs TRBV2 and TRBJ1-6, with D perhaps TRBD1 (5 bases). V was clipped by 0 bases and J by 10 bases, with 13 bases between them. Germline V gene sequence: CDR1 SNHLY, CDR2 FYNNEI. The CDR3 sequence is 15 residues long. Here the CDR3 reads CASSEAGRAQSPLHF. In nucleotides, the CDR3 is TGTGCCAGCAGTGAAGCTGGCAGGGCTCAATCACCCCTCCACTTT.